This passage covers 27 T cell receptor beta chains from one sample sequenced in a study of PD-L1 blockade in urothelial cancer. Data came from immunoSEQ multiplex PCR; TCRdb stores just in-frame clones and leaves some out. Of 50,000 to 60,000 clones in the sample, under 90% are singletons; the top ten hold 5.8%. Sample: PBMCs, taken around atezolizumab (anti-PD-L1) treatment. These receptor sequences come from a man in his forties with urothelial cancer.

This chain joins TRBV7-2 and TRBJ1-3, with D unresolved. Looked up from germline, CDR1 is SGHTA and CDR2 is FQGNSA. The V and J ends lost 5 bases and 8 bases respectively, with 7 bases between them. The CDR3 spans 11 residues. Here the CDR3 DNA reads TGTGCCAGCAGCCGAGAGGACACCATATATTTT. It translates to CASSREDTIYF.

The chain is built from TRBV7-9 and TRBJ2-2, with 14 nucleotides matching TRBD2. This CDR3 is built from 18 residues. Germline assignment: CDR1 SEHNR and CDR2 FQNEAQ (reference sequence). Losses at the gene ends were 5 bases for V and 6 bases for J; bases not matched to a gene: 11. CDR3 residues: CASSARTSGRLAPGELFF. Written as DNA, the CDR3 is TGTGCCAGCAGCGCCAGGACTAGCGGGAGGTTGGCTCCCGGGGAGCTGTTTTTT.

J is TRBJ2-1 and V is TRBV28; TRBD2 agrees at 7 bases. V gave up 7 bases and J gave up 12 bases; unmatched junction bases: 15. The CDR3 has 14 residues. CDR1 and CDR2 from the germline V gene are MDHEN and SYDVKM. CDR3 residues: CASMSLAELNLQFF. The CDR3 DNA reads as TGTGCCAGCATGAGTCTAGCGGAACTAAATTTGCAGTTCTTC.

The V and J genes are TRBV7-2 and TRBJ2-5; a weak D match, TRBD1 (6 bases). In germline, CDR1 is SGHTA, CDR2 FQGNSA. Between the trimmed V and J ends, which lost 3 bases and 5 bases, there was a span of 19 bases. The length of the CDR3 is 16 residues. CDR3 coding DNA: TGTGCCAGCAGCTTGGGACACCAACTCCAGGGTGAGACCCAGTACTTC. This sequence encodes CASSLGHQLQGETQYF.

This clone was detected only a few times. The rearrangement uses TRBV19 and TRBJ2-2; D remains ambiguous. Germline V CDR1 and CDR2: LNHDA, SQIVND (reference sequence). V shed 5 bases and J shed 4 bases, with 11 bases lying between them. This CDR3 is 14 amino acids long. DNA for the CDR3: TGTGCCAGTAGTGGGCAGGTTAGCACCGGGGAGCTGTTTTTT. Translating gives CASSGQVSTGELFF. The full variable domain, its missing parts supplied by reference TRBV19 and TRBJ2-2, is DGGITQSPKYLFRKEGQNVTLSCEQNLNHDAMYWYRQDPGQGLRLIYYSQIVNDFQKGDIAEGYSVSREKKESFPLTVTSAQKNPTAFYLCASSGQVSTGELFFGEGSRLTVL.

The CDR3 protein is CASSLGTGYSNQPQHF. The CDR3 region has the DNA TGCGCCAGCAGCTTGGGGACAGGGTATAGCAATCAGCCCCAGCATTTT. The genes are TRBV5-1 and TRBJ1-5; 8 bases agree with TRBD1. Looked up from germline, CDR1 is SGHRS and CDR2 is YFSETQ. Trimming removed 0 bases from V and 0 bases from J; junction bases left unmatched: 2. The CDR3 totals 16 residues. Combining the CDR3 with reference TRBV5-1 and TRBJ1-5 gives the whole variable domain KAGVTQTPRYLIKTRGQQVTLSCSPISGHRSVSWYQQTPGQGLQFLFEYFSETQRNKGNFPGRFSGRQFSNSRSEMNVSTLELGDSALYLCASSLGTGYSNQPQHFGDGTRLSIL.

The chain employs TRBV2 and TRBJ2-7; D uncertain. Germline V gene data show CDR1 as SNHLY and CDR2 as FYNNEI. The CDR3 is 15 residues long. V shed 5 bases and J shed 3 bases, with 17 bases lying between them. CDR3 in amino acids: CASSSNRDIFYEQYF. CDR3 in DNA: TGTGCCAGCAGTAGTAATCGTGACATCTTCTACGAGCAGTACTTC.

This clone was seen a few times. This chain uses TRBV30 with TRBJ1-5, with 7 bases aligning to TRBD1. The junction had 8 bases not matched to a gene; V was cut back by 5 bases and J by 7 bases. This CDR3 spans 13 amino acids. Germline values: CDR1 GTSNPN, CDR2 SVGIG (reference sequence). The CDR3 DNA follows: TGTGCCTGGTCGACAGGGCTAGAACAGCCCCAGCATTTT. Translation gives CAWSTGLEQPQHF. The variable domain in full, with the rest retrieved from reference TRBV30 and TRBJ1-5, is SQTIHQWPATLVQPVGSPLSLECTVEGTSNPNLYWYRQAAGRGLQLLFYSVGIGQISSEVPQNLSASRPQDRQFILSSKKLLLSDSGFYLCAWSTGLEQPQHFGDGTRLSIL.

This chain links TRBV4-1 with TRBJ2-7; D perhaps matches TRBD2 (5 bases). V was clipped by 1 base and J by 5 bases, with 9 bases between them. This CDR3 has 13 amino acids. Looked up from germline, CDR1 is MGHRA and CDR2 is YSYEKL. CDR3 amino acids: CASSQAGMDEQYF. Written as DNA, the CDR3 is TGCGCCAGCAGCCAAGCCGGGATGGACGAGCAGTACTTC.

V and J are TRBV7-2 and TRBJ2-7; TRBD2 matches at 8 bases. The CDR3 extends over 15 amino acids. Trimming cost V 5 bases and J 0 bases; bases outside gene matches: 6. Germline assignment: CDR1 SGHTA and CDR2 FQGNSA. The CDR3, as DNA: TGTGCCAGCAGCAACGGGGGGGGTGGCTCCTACGAGCAGTACTTC. Protein sequence: CASSNGGGGSYEQYF.

The chain is built from TRBV29-1 and TRBJ2-1; 11 positions agree with TRBD2. Trimming removed 6 bases from V and 4 bases from J; junction bases left unmatched: 5. The CDR3 has 14 amino acids. Germline V gene data show CDR1 as SQVTM and CDR2 as ANQGSEA. The CDR3, as DNA: TGCAGCGTAACCGGGACTAGCGGATACAATGAGCAGTTCTTC. Protein: CSVTGTSGYNEQFF.

The CDR3 DNA sequence: TGTGGCTGGGGGCGATCCTACGAGCAGTACTTC. Translation gives CGWGRSYEQYF. This sequence joins TRBV2 and TRBJ2-7; D might be TRBD1 (6 bases). The germline V gene has CDR1 SNHLY and CDR2 FYNNEI. This CDR3 is built from 11 residues.

This sequence joins TRBV7-2 and TRBJ2-7; 9 bases are a match to TRBD2. The CDR3 runs to 16 residues. CDR1 is SGHTA and CDR2 is FQGNSA in the germline V gene. V was clipped by 4 bases and J by 6 bases; unmatched bases: 13. The CDR3 nucleotides are TGTGCCAGCAGCTGGGGTTTAGCGGGAGCGAGTGGCGAGCAGTACTTC. Protein: CASSWGLAGASGEQYF.

This chain joins TRBV6-5 and TRBJ1-4, with D tentatively TRBD1 (6 bases). The length of the CDR3 is 14 residues. From germline, CDR1 is MNHEY and CDR2 SVGAGI. Trimming took 6 bases from V and 0 from J, leaving 8 bases between them. The CDR3 loop is CASRQGATNEKLFF. The DNA of the CDR3 is TGTGCCAGCAGACAGGGAGCAACTAATGAAAAACTGTTTTTT.

The CDR3 here is CASSLGTSGYEQYF. The CDR3 nucleotides are TGTGCCAGCAGCCTAGGGACTAGCGGATACGAGCAGTACTTC. V gene TRBV5-4 combines with J gene TRBJ2-7; 11 bases agree with TRBD2. Germline trimming cut 4 bases from V and 4 bases from J; bases unmatched to any gene: 4. From germline, CDR1 is SGHNT and CDR2 YYREEE (reference sequence). This CDR3 comprises 14 residues.

This clone was recorded only once. This chain links TRBV10-3 with TRBJ2-2; possible D gene TRBD2, 6 bases. This CDR3 contains 18 residues. CDR1 is ENHRY, CDR2 SYGVKD, per germline. V lost 4 bases to trimming and J lost 3 bases, with 21 bases between them. The CDR3 loop is CAISGNVAAQRDTGELFF. The CDR3 DNA sequence: TGTGCCATCAGTGGTAATGTAGCGGCGCAAAGGGACACCGGGGAGCTGTTTTTT.

V and J are TRBV7-2 and TRBJ2-5, with 10 positions matching TRBD2. This CDR3 spans 16 amino acids. With V trimmed by 5 bases and J by 5 bases, 11 bases remained unmatched. Per germline, CDR1 SGHTA and CDR2 FQGNSA. The CDR3 loop reads CASSPMLAGGGETQYF. The CDR3 nucleotides are TGTGCCAGCAGCCCGATGTTAGCGGGAGGAGGGGAGACCCAGTACTTC.

This clone was seen a single time. This chain uses TRBV27 with TRBJ2-1; D may be TRBD1 (5 bases). V was trimmed by 3 bases and J by 3 bases, leaving 12 bases between them. This CDR3 has 15 amino acids. Germline values: CDR1 MNHEY, CDR2 SMNVEV (reference sequence). The CDR3 spells CASSFRAGNYNEQFF. The CDR3 coding sequence is TGTGCCAGCAGTTTTCGGGCAGGGAACTACAATGAGCAGTTCTTC.

This chain links TRBV19 with TRBJ1-2; D unresolved. Germline values: CDR1 LNHDA, CDR2 SQIVND (reference sequence). Trimming stripped 6 bases from V and 0 bases from J, with 5 bases between. The CDR3 loop spans 12 amino acids. The CDR3, as DNA: TGTGCCAGTAGCCAGACTAACTATGGCTACACCTTC. This gives the protein CASSQTNYGYTF.

The chain recombines TRBV28 with TRBJ2-1, with 11 bases fitting TRBD2. In germline, CDR1 is MDHEN, CDR2 SYDVKM. The CDR3 has 15 amino acids. Trimming at V came to 2 bases and at J to 9 bases, leaving 6 bases not matched to a gene. CDR3 sequence (DNA): TGTGCCAGCAGTTTAACTAGCGGGGGCGTGGGTGAGCAGTTCTTC. The encoded protein is CASSLTSGGVGEQFF.

The sample holds a few counts of this clone. The chain joins TRBV19 to TRBJ2-7, with D possibly TRBD2 on 6 matching bases. The CDR3 extends over 19 amino acids. Germline V lookup: CDR1 LNHDA, CDR2 SQIVND (reference sequence). Trimming cost V 7 bases and J 5 bases, with 33 bases left between them. The CDR3 DNA is TGTGCCAGTACCCCAGGCCGTTGGCACCGGGACTCAGTAGTCCACGAGCAGTACTTC. Its translation is CASTPGRWHRDSVVHEQYF.

The J gene is TRBJ2-1, the V gene TRBV7-3; the match to TRBD2 covers 8 bases. With 1 base clipped from V and 9 bases from J, the junction kept 11 bases outside the gene matches. Germline assignment: CDR1 SGHTA and CDR2 FQGTGA. This CDR3 contains 16 residues. The CDR3 bases are TGTGCCAGCAGCTTAATCGGGCTAGCGGGTTACGGTGAGCAGTTCTTC. It specifies CASSLIGLAGYGEQFF. The full variable domain, rest sourced from reference TRBV7-3 and TRBJ2-1, is GAGVSQTPSNKVTEKGKYVELRCDPISGHTALYWYRQSLGQGPEFLIYFQGTGAADDSGLPNDRFFAVRPEGSVSTLKIQRTERGDSAVYLCASSLIGLAGYGEQFFGPGTRLTVL.

The chain joins TRBV6-1 to TRBJ2-6, with TRBD2 as a possible D gene (7 bases). The V and J ends lost 6 bases and 4 bases respectively, with 13 bases between them. The CDR3 contains 15 residues. The germline V gene encodes CDR1 MNHNS and CDR2 SASEGT. In DNA, the CDR3 is TGTGCCAGCAGCGAGGGGGGGGCCGGGGCCAACGTCCTGACTTTC. This translates into CASSEGGAGANVLTF.

The chain employs TRBV27 and TRBJ2-2; 13 nucleotides align to TRBD2. Germline V CDR1 and CDR2: MNHEY, SMNVEV (reference sequence). The CDR3 spans 16 residues. V dropped 7 bases and J dropped 4; count of bases not matched to a gene: 6. CDR3 region: CASTRGLAGVTGELFF. CDR3 coding DNA: TGTGCCAGCACACGCGGACTAGCGGGAGTCACCGGGGAGCTGTTTTTT.

The rearrangement joins TRBV28 to TRBJ1-2; TRBD1 agrees at 8 bases. J lost 5 bases, V lost 6 bases, and 8 bases had no gene match. The germline gives CDR1 MDHEN, CDR2 SYDVKM. The CDR3 spans 14 residues. The DNA for the CDR3 is TGTGCCAGCAGGTCAGGGGGCCGTAGTTATGGCTACACCTTC. Protein sequence: CASRSGGRSYGYTF.

The chain joins TRBV27 to TRBJ1-2; D might be TRBD1 (6 bases). With 6 bases removed from V and 4 bases from J, the gap between germline ends came to 15 bases. This CDR3 comprises 14 residues. In germline, CDR1 is MNHEY, CDR2 SMNVEV (reference sequence). The CDR3 nucleotides read TGTGCCAGCAGACGCACAGGGACTATCTATGGCTACACCTTC. Amino acid sequence: CASRRTGTIYGYTF.

This clone appeared a single time. CDR3 nucleotide sequence: TGCGCCAGCCAACCCGGGACAGCGAACACTGAAGCTTTCTTT. It codes for CASQPGTANTEAFF. The V call is TRBV5-1, the J call TRBJ1-1; 7 bases map to TRBD1. The germline CDR1 and CDR2 sequences are SGHRS and YFSETQ. The ends lost 7 bases at V and 1 base at J; junction bases unmatched: 7. CDR3 length: 14 amino acids.